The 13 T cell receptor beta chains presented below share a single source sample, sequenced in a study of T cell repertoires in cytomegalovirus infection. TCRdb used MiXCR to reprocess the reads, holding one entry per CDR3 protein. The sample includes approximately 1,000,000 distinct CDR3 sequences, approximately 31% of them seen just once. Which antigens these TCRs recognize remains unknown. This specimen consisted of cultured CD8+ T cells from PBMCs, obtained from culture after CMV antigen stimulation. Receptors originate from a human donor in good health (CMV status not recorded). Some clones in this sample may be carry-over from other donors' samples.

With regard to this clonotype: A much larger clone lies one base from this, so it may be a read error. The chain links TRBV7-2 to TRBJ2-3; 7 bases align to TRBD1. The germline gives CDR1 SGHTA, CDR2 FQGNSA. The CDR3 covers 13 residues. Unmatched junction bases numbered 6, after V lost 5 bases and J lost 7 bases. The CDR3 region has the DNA TGTGCCAGCAGCGAACAGGGGTGGAATACGCAGTATTTT. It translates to CASSEQGWNTQYF.

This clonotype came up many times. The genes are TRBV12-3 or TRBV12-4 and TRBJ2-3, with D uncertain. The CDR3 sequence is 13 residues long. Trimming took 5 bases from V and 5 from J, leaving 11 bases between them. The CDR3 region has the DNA TGTGCCAGCAGTCCACAACTGAAAGATACGCAGTATTTT. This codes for CASSPQLKDTQYF.

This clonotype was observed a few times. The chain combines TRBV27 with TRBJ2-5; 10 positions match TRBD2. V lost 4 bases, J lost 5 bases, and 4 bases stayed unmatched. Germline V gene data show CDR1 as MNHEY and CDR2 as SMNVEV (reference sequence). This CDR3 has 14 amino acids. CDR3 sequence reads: CASSSGTSVETQYF. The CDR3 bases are TGTGCCAGCAGTTCCGGGACTAGCGTGGAGACCCAGTACTTC.

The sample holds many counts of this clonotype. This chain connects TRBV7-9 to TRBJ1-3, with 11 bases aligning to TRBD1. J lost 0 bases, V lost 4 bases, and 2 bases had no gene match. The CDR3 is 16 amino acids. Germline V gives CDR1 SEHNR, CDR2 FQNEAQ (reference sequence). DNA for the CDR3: TGTGCCAGCAGCTCCGGGACAGGGGGCTCTGGAAACACCATATATTTT. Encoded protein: CASSSGTGGSGNTIYF.

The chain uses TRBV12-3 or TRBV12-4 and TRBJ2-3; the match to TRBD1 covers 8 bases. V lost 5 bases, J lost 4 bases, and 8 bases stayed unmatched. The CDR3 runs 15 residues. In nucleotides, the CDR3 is TGTGCCAGCAGTGAGGACAGGGTGGTAGCAGATACGCAGTATTTT. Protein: CASSEDRVVADTQYF.

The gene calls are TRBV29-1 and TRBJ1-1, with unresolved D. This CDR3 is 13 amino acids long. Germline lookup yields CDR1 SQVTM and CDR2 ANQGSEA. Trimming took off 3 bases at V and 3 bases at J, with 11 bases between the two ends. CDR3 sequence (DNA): TGCAGCGTTGAGTCTGACACGGACACTGAAGCTTTCTTT. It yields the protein CSVESDTDTEAFF.

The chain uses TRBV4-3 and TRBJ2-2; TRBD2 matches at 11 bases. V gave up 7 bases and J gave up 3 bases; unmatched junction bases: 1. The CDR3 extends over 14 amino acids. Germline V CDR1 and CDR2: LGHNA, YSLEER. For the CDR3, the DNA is TGCGCCAGCAAACTAGCGGGGGACACCGGGGAGCTGTTTTTT. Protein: CASKLAGDTGELFF.

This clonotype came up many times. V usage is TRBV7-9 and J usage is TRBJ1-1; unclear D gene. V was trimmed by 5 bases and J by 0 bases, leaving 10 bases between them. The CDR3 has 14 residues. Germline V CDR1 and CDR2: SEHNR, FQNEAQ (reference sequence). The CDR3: CASSPLDMNTEAFF. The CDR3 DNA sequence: TGTGCCAGCAGCCCCCTTGACATGAACACTGAAGCTTTCTTT. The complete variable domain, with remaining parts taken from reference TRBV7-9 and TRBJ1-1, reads DTGVSQNPRHKITKRGQNVTFRCDPISEHNRLYWYRQTLGQGPEFLTYFQNEAQLEKSRLLSDRFSAERPKGSFSTLEIQRTEQGDSAMYLCASSPLDMNTEAFFGQGTRLTVV.

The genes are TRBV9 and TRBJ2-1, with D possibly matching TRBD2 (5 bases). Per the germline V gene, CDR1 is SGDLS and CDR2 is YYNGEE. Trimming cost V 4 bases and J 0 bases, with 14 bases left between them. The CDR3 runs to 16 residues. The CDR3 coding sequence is TGTGCCAGCAGCCTAGTAGAAGGGAGCTCCTACAATGAGCAGTTCTTC. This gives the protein CASSLVEGSSYNEQFF.

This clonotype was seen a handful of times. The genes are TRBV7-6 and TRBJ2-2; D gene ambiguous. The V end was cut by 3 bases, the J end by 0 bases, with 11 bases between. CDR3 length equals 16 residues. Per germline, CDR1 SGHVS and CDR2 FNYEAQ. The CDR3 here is CASSFFTNPNTGELFF. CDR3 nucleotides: TGTGCCAGCAGCTTTTTTACAAACCCGAACACCGGGGAGCTGTTTTTT.

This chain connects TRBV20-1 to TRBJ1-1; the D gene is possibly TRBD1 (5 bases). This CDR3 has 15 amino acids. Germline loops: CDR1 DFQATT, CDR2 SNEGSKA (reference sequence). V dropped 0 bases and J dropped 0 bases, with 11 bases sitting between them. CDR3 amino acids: CSAREVQAMNTEAFF. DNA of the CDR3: TGCAGTGCTAGAGAAGTACAGGCCATGAACACTGAAGCTTTCTTT.

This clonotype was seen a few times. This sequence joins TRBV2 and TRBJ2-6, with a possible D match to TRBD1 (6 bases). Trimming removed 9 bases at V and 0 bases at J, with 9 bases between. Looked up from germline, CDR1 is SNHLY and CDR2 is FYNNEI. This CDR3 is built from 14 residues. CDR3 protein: CASTGSSGANVLTF. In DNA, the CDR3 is TGTGCCAGTACAGGGAGCTCTGGGGCCAACGTCCTGACTTTC.

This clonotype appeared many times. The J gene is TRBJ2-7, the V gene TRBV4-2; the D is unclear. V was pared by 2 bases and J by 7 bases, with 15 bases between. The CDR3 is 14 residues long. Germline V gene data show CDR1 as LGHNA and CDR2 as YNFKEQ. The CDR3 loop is CASSQLMLPREQYV. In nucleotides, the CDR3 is TGTGCCAGCAGCCAATTGATGTTACCGAGGGAGCAGTACGTC.